These 27 T cell receptor beta chains originate from one sample sequenced in a study of shared clonotypes between healthy human individuals. Repertoires were generated with immunoSEQ multiplex PCR, while TCRdb's copy carries only in-frame clones and drops some. This sample yields approximately 2,300,000 clones, of which around 93% are seen a single time; about 0.36% belongs to the top ten. The source material was naive CD4+ T cells from PBMCs. The sample's subset: CD45RA+ positively selected. These receptors were obtained from a man aged 18-30 years in good health. Some clones in this sample may be carry-over from other donors' samples.

CDR3 in DNA: TGTGCCAGCACCACCCCCGGGACAGGGCACGAGCAGTACTTC. It specifies CASTTPGTGHEQYF. The gene calls are TRBV6-5 and TRBJ2-7; 9 nucleotides line up with TRBD1. The CDR3 has 14 residues. V shed 7 bases, J shed 5 bases, and the junction held 9 bases outside the gene matches. CDR1 and CDR2 (germline): MNHEY, SVGAGI.

The chain joins TRBV27 to TRBJ1-3; possibly TRBD1 for D (5 bases). Trimming left V 5 bases short and J 1 base short, with 12 bases between. The CDR3 covers 15 residues. From germline, CDR1 is MNHEY and CDR2 SMNVEV (reference sequence). In DNA form, the CDR3 reads TGTGCCAGCAGTGCCGGGGGGATTTCTGGAAACACCATATATTTT. This gives the protein CASSAGGISGNTIYF.

V is TRBV2 and J is TRBJ1-1; 8 bases match TRBD1. CDR3 length: 14 amino acids. V dropped 5 bases and J dropped 1; count of bases not matched to a gene: 3. The V gene's germline CDR1 is SNHLY and CDR2 FYNNEI. CDR3: CASSQTGENTEAFF. The CDR3 region has the DNA TGTGCCAGCAGTCAGACAGGGGAGAACACTGAAGCTTTCTTT.

This sequence joins TRBV5-1 and TRBJ1-1; D is possibly TRBD1 (5 bases). V lost 4 bases and J 1 base, leaving 14 bases between the germline ends. The CDR3 is made up of 15 amino acids. CDR1 is SGHRS, CDR2 YFSETQ, per germline. CDR3 nucleotide sequence: TGCGCCAGCAGCCCGGGGCGAGAGGCGAACACTGAAGCTTTCTTT. Its protein is CASSPGREANTEAFF.

The V and J genes are TRBV10-3 and TRBJ2-5; TRBD2 matches 8 bases. CDR3 length equals 18 residues. Germline V gene data show CDR1 as ENHRY and CDR2 as SYGVKD. J was trimmed by 5 bases and V by 2 bases; bases with no gene match: 16. The CDR3 reads CAISEPGTRSRAGETQYF. As DNA, the CDR3 is TGTGCCATCAGTGAGCCCGGGACTAGATCGAGAGCGGGGGAGACCCAGTACTTC.

V usage is TRBV11-2 and J usage is TRBJ2-2, with TRBD2 as a possible D gene (6 bases). The CDR3 covers 16 residues. Germline assignment: CDR1 SGHAT and CDR2 FQNNGV. V was shortened by 5 bases and J by 6 bases, with 19 bases between the two germline ends. This CDR3 is CASSLISGDRAGELFF. The CDR3 nucleotides are TGTGCCAGCAGCCTTATTTCGGGAGACCGGGCCGGGGAGCTGTTTTTT.

This chain joins TRBV5-4 and TRBJ2-1; TRBD2 aligns across 7 bases. Germline CDR1 and CDR2: SGHNT and YYREEE (reference sequence). There are 14 residues in the CDR3. With 2 bases clipped from V and 7 bases from J, the junction kept 6 bases outside the gene matches. The DNA for the CDR3 is TGTGCCAGCAGCTTCGGCCTGGGGGGGAATGAGCAGTTCTTC. It translates to CASSFGLGGNEQFF.

About this clone itself: The sample holds other DNA sequences that translate to the same CDR3. This chain connects TRBV9 to TRBJ2-5; tentatively, D is TRBD1 or TRBD2 (5 bases each). V was pared by 0 bases and J by 4 bases, with 7 bases between. The CDR3 is 13 amino acids. Per the germline V gene, CDR1 is SGDLS and CDR2 is YYNGEE. This chain's CDR3 is CASSVAGTETQYF. The DNA of the CDR3 is TGTGCCAGCAGCGTAGCTGGGACAGAGACCCAGTACTTC.

The rearrangement uses TRBV4-1 and TRBJ2-5; D unresolved. Germline CDR1 reads MGHRA; CDR2 reads YSYEKL. The CDR3 totals 16 residues. V shed 0 bases and J shed 5 bases, with 16 bases lying between them. This CDR3 reads CASSQDLGRARETQYF. CDR3 nucleotides: TGCGCCAGCAGCCAAGATCTGGGCCGGGCAAGGGAGACCCAGTACTTC.

A note on this clone: Other DNA sequences in this specimen translate into the identical CDR3. The chain combines TRBV19 with TRBJ1-1; possibly TRBD1 for D (5 bases). Germline CDR1 reads LNHDA; CDR2 reads SQIVND (reference sequence). The germline V and J ends were trimmed by 3 bases and 0 bases, with 8 bases remaining between them. The CDR3 covers 14 residues. The CDR3 sequence: CASSIGTVNTEAFF. DNA of the CDR3: TGTGCCAGTAGTATTGGGACGGTGAACACTGAAGCTTTCTTT.

V and J are TRBV5-1 and TRBJ2-5, with unresolved D. The CDR3 length is 16 residues. The germline CDR1 and CDR2 sequences are SGHRS and YFSETQ. The V end lost 0 bases, the J end lost 1 base, and 13 bases lay between the germline ends. The CDR3 is CASSLVGAYTQETQYF. For the CDR3, the DNA is TGCGCCAGCAGCTTGGTTGGCGCCTATACCCAAGAGACCCAGTACTTC.

The rearrangement links TRBV18 to TRBJ2-5; 7 bases are a match to TRBD2. This CDR3 comprises 13 residues. Germline V gene lookup returns CDR1 KGHSH and CDR2 LQKENI. Trimming cost V 0 bases and J 7 bases; bases outside gene matches: 2. The CDR3 nucleotides read TGTGCCAGCTCACCACCAGGGGAGGGGACCCAGTACTTC. Translated: CASSPPGEGTQYF.

This chain links TRBV21-1 with TRBJ1-1. TRBV21-1 is a pseudogene. The CDR3 spans 16 residues. In nucleotides, the CDR3 is TGTGCCAGCAGCAAAGGGATGCGGGGCCCTAACACTGAAGCTTTCTTT. As protein: CASSKGMRGPNTEAFF.

V is TRBV6-1 and J is TRBJ1-3; D remains unclear. Trimming removed 7 bases at V and 0 bases at J, with 10 bases between. This CDR3 is 14 amino acids long. Germline values: CDR1 MNHNS, CDR2 SASEGT. CDR3 sequence reads: CASKEGISGNTIYF. The DNA of the CDR3 is TGTGCCAGCAAGGAAGGGATCTCTGGAAACACCATATATTTT.

The chain is built from TRBV6-1 and TRBJ2-5; D is undetermined. V lost 10 bases and J lost 5, with 20 bases in between. The length of the CDR3 is 14 residues. Germline CDR1 and CDR2: MNHNS and SASEGT. CDR3 in amino acids: CATPRVAGSETQYF. DNA of the CDR3: TGTGCCACTCCACGCGTCGCCGGGTCGGAGACCCAGTACTTC.

The V call is TRBV6-5, the J call TRBJ2-3; TRBD2 agrees at 8 bases. The CDR3 totals 15 residues. Germline CDR1 and CDR2: MNHEY and SVGAGI. The ends lost 0 bases at V and 4 bases at J; junction bases unmatched: 3. The CDR3 DNA sequence: TGTGCCAGCAGTTACTCGGGACTAGGTTCAGATACGCAGTATTTT. Translating gives CASSYSGLGSDTQYF.

The chain carries TRBV2 and TRBJ2-3; D is tentatively TRBD1 or TRBD2 (5 bases each). CDR3 length: 15 amino acids. Germline V lookup: CDR1 SNHLY, CDR2 FYNNEI. The V end lost 8 bases, the J end lost 0 bases, and 15 bases lay between the germline ends. CDR3 region: CASSGTQASTDTQYF. CDR3 in DNA: TGTGCCAGCTCCGGGACCCAAGCTAGCACAGATACGCAGTATTTT.

The chain carries TRBV30 and TRBJ2-1, with D possibly matching TRBD2 (5 bases). The CDR3 length is 13 residues. Germline CDR1 reads GTSNPN; CDR2 reads SVGIG (reference sequence). V was shortened by 3 bases and J by 9 bases, with 15 bases between the two germline ends. The CDR3: CAWSARFEGEQFF. CDR3 DNA sequence: TGTGCCTGGAGCGCTCGTTTCGAGGGTGAGCAGTTCTTC. Full variable domain (outside the CDR3, taken from reference TRBV30 and TRBJ2-1): SQTIHQWPATLVQPVGSPLSLECTVEGTSNPNLYWYRQAAGRGLQLLFYSVGIGQISSEVPQNLSASRPQDRQFILSSKKLLLSDSGFYLCAWSARFEGEQFFGPGTRLTVL.

The J gene is TRBJ2-3, the V gene TRBV28, with D tentatively TRBD1 (8 bases). Germline loops: CDR1 MDHEN, CDR2 SYDVKM. This CDR3 is 16 amino acids long. Trimming took 6 bases from V and 2 from J, leaving 18 bases between them. CDR3 loop: CASRPNRGGYTDTQYF. Written as DNA, the CDR3 is TGTGCCAGCAGACCCAACAGGGGGGGTTACACAGATACGCAGTATTTT.

The chain combines TRBV7-2 with TRBJ2-1, with D hard to call. The CDR3 consists of 11 residues. The germline V gene encodes CDR1 SGHTA and CDR2 FQGNSA. The ends were cut back, 7 bases at V and 8 bases at J, with 9 bases in the middle. This CDR3 reads CASTALDEQFF. The CDR3 nucleotides read TGTGCCAGCACCGCTCTAGATGAGCAGTTCTTC.

This chain links TRBV6-1 with TRBJ1-5; 9 positions agree with TRBD1. The germline gives CDR1 MNHNS, CDR2 SASEGT. V was clipped by 6 bases and J by 4 bases; unmatched bases: 4. The CDR3 length is 14 residues. CDR3 amino acids: CASRKDRGNQPQHF. CDR3 DNA: TGTGCCAGCAGAAAGGACAGGGGAAATCAGCCCCAGCATTTT.

The chain carries TRBV28 and TRBJ1-3; 8 bases line up with TRBD1. J was trimmed by 1 base and V by 5 bases; bases with no gene match: 7. The CDR3 spans 16 residues. Per the germline V gene, CDR1 is MDHEN and CDR2 is SYDVKM. The CDR3 DNA is TGTGCCAGCAGTACCCCCGGACAGGGTTCTGGAAACACCATATATTTT. It yields the protein CASSTPGQGSGNTIYF.

The V call is TRBV2, the J call TRBJ2-1, with D perhaps matching TRBD2 (6 bases). This CDR3 comprises 13 residues. CDR1 and CDR2 (germline): SNHLY, FYNNEI. With 6 bases removed from V and 12 bases from J, the gap between germline ends came to 18 bases. The CDR3: CASRSGFFGGQFF. CDR3 in DNA: TGTGCCAGCAGATCCGGCTTCTTCGGGGGGCAGTTCTTC.

This clone has a single count. This rearrangement joins TRBV5-1 to TRBJ2-3, with 11 bases identical to TRBD2. CDR3 size: 15 residues. Trimming at V came to 8 bases and at J to 3 bases, leaving 8 bases not matched to a gene. CDR1 is SGHRS, CDR2 YFSETQ, per germline. The CDR3 DNA reads as TGCGCCAGTGGCCCTAGCGGGAGGAGGACAGATACGCAGTATTTT. It encodes CASGPSGRRTDTQYF.

This chain connects TRBV5-8 to TRBJ2-7, with D possibly being TRBD2 (6 bases). The CDR3 is 13 amino acids. Germline V gene lookup returns CDR1 SGHTS and CDR2 YDEGEE. Trimming shortened V by 4 bases and J by 3 bases, and 11 bases separated the two germline ends. CDR3 sequence reads: CASSLRGIYEQYF. In DNA form, the CDR3 reads TGTGCCAGCAGCCTCCGGGGGATCTACGAGCAGTACTTC.

The rearrangement uses TRBV11-2 and TRBJ1-4; D might be TRBD1 (6 bases). V was shortened by 5 bases and J by 0 bases, with 7 bases between the two germline ends. This CDR3 has 14 residues. Germline V gives CDR1 SGHAT, CDR2 FQNNGV. CDR3 DNA sequence: TGTGCCAGCAGCAACAGGGCAACTAATGAAAAACTGTTTTTT. It codes for CASSNRATNEKLFF.

The J gene is TRBJ2-1, the V gene TRBV10-1; no clear D gene. Trimming pared 3 bases from V and 12 bases from J, leaving 12 bases between. The CDR3 loop spans 12 amino acids. The germline CDR1 and CDR2 sequences are WNHNN and SYGVQD (reference sequence). CDR3 bases: TGCGCCAGCAGTGACAACAGCCGCGGGCAGTTCTTC. Translation: CASSDNSRGQFF.